Listed here are 22 T cell receptor beta chains from one sample, sequenced in a study of T cell responses to AZD1222 COVID-19 vaccine. Repertoires were generated with immunoSEQ multiplex PCR, while TCRdb's copy carries only in-frame clones and drops some. The table shows about 110,000 clones, with 94% occurring only once. Sample: peripheral blood, taken 28 days after the second AZD1222 dose. The receptors here all came from an adult who received the AZD1222 COVID-19 vaccine.

This chain connects TRBV12-3 or TRBV12-4 to TRBJ1-2; the D is unclear. V dropped 3 bases and J dropped 6 bases, with 5 bases sitting between them. This CDR3 spans 11 amino acids. The CDR3 region is CASSFLHGYTF. In DNA form, the CDR3 reads TGTGCCAGCAGTTTCTTACATGGCTACACCTTC.

The V call is TRBV5-4, the J call TRBJ1-6; 9 nucleotides match TRBD1. The CDR3 sequence is 15 residues long. Germline loops: CDR1 SGHNT, CDR2 YYREEE (reference sequence). J lost 10 bases, V lost 4 bases, and 9 bases had no gene match. The CDR3 DNA reads as TGTGCCAGCAGCGAGAAGGGACAGGGTTACTCACCCCTCCACTTT. Translated, it gives CASSEKGQGYSPLHF.

This chain joins TRBV6-4 and TRBJ1-2; maybe TRBD1 (5 bases). The germline V gene has CDR1 MRHNA and CDR2 SNTAGT. CDR3 size: 15 residues. V was cut by 4 bases and J by 8 bases, with 20 bases left in between. The DNA of the CDR3 is TGTGCCAGCAGTGCCTCCCGGGGGGGAGTGGGAGGCTACACCTTC. This sequence encodes CASSASRGGVGGYTF.

V and J are TRBV9 and TRBJ2-7, with D uncertain. The germline CDR1 and CDR2 sequences are SGDLS and YYNGEE. The ends were cut back, 0 bases at V and 2 bases at J, with 6 bases in the middle. The CDR3 spans 13 residues. CDR3 protein: CASSVGEPYEQYF. The CDR3 region has the DNA TGTGCCAGCAGCGTAGGGGAACCCTACGAGCAGTACTTC.

The rearrangement uses TRBV4-2 and TRBJ1-2; D unresolved. V lost 5 bases and J lost 3, with 13 bases in between. The CDR3 length is 14 residues. Germline V gives CDR1 LGHNA, CDR2 YNFKEQ. CDR3 amino acids: CASSWGDTDYGYTF. DNA of the CDR3: TGTGCCAGCAGCTGGGGAGACACGGACTATGGCTACACCTTC.

The rearrangement links TRBV15 to TRBJ1-1, with D maybe TRBD1 (5 bases). V lost 4 bases and J 4 bases, leaving 13 bases between the germline ends. Germline V gene sequence: CDR1 LNHNV, CDR2 YYDKDF (reference sequence). The CDR3 contains 14 residues. The CDR3, as DNA: TGTGCCACCAGCACGCCTCAGGGAGGCACTGAAGCTTTCTTT. Translating it yields CATSTPQGGTEAFF.

This sequence joins TRBV12-3 or TRBV12-4 and TRBJ2-7; D possibly corresponds to TRBD1 (6 bases). V shed 5 bases and J shed 3 bases, with 8 bases lying between them. The CDR3 extends over 12 amino acids. DNA for the CDR3: TGTGCCAGCAGTATGGGACACTACGAGCAGTACTTC. It encodes CASSMGHYEQYF.

The chain recombines TRBV7-2 with TRBJ1-2; TRBD1 is a possible D gene (6 bases). Deletions cut 5 bases from V and 5 bases from J, with 18 bases between. This CDR3 contains 15 residues. CDR1 is SGHTA and CDR2 is FQGNSA in the germline V gene. CDR3 residues: CASSAYRVNEYGYTF. CDR3 coding DNA: TGTGCCAGCAGCGCATACAGGGTTAATGAGTATGGCTACACCTTC.

This chain uses TRBV19 with TRBJ2-4, with TRBD2 as a possible D gene (5 bases). CDR1 is LNHDA and CDR2 is SQIVND in the germline V gene (reference sequence). The CDR3 consists of 16 residues. V dropped 5 bases and J dropped 7 bases, with 21 bases sitting between them. The CDR3 is CASSGSKGVWRNIQYF. Here the CDR3 DNA reads TGTGCCAGTAGTGGGTCGAAAGGAGTCTGGAGGAACATTCAGTACTTC.

This sequence joins TRBV4-1 and TRBJ1-4, with D possibly being TRBD1 (6 bases). Germline V CDR1 and CDR2: MGHRA, YSYEKL. This CDR3 is built from 16 residues. Trimming stripped 1 base from V and 8 bases from J, with 17 bases between. CDR3 nucleotides: TGCGCCAGCAGCCAAGCACTTGGGGGCGCGGGGGAAAAACTGTTTTTT. It is translated as CASSQALGGAGEKLFF.

The chain carries TRBV30 and TRBJ1-4, with D unclear. Germline CDR1 is GTSNPN and CDR2 is SVGIG (reference sequence). With 6 bases removed from V and 8 bases from J, the gap between germline ends came to 13 bases. This CDR3 comprises 12 residues. The CDR3 protein is CACDLVGEKLFF. DNA of the CDR3: TGTGCCTGCGATTTAGTTGGAGAAAAACTGTTTTTT.

The chain joins TRBV15 to TRBJ1-2; 8 nucleotides agree with TRBD1. The germline V gene encodes CDR1 LNHNV and CDR2 YYDKDF (reference sequence). This CDR3 is built from 17 residues. With V trimmed by 3 bases and J by 0 bases, 9 bases remained unmatched. The CDR3, as DNA: TGTGCCACCAGCAGTCGACCGGGACAGGACCCTAACTATGGCTACACCTTC. As protein: CATSSRPGQDPNYGYTF.

V is TRBV29-1 and J is TRBJ2-7, with a tentative D call TRBD2 (5 bases). Deletions cut 7 bases from V and 0 bases from J, with 13 bases between. Per the germline V gene, CDR1 is SQVTM and CDR2 is ANQGSEA. This CDR3 region has 13 residues. The CDR3 nucleotides read TGCAGCGCCAAAGGGAGACACTCCTACGAGCAGTACTTC. Its translation: CSAKGRHSYEQYF.

The chain links TRBV18 to TRBJ1-1; D is uncertain. CDR1 and CDR2 (germline): KGHSH, LQKENI. Trimming stripped 8 bases from V and 6 bases from J, with 10 bases between. The CDR3 spans 11 residues. This CDR3 reads CASGLGAEAFF. The CDR3 DNA follows: TGTGCCAGCGGGCTAGGTGCTGAAGCTTTCTTT.

This clone has a single count. V gene TRBV2 combines with J gene TRBJ2-5; 8 nucleotides match TRBD1. V gave up 4 bases and J gave up 5 bases; unmatched junction bases: 6. The CDR3 consists of 14 residues. CDR1 is SNHLY and CDR2 is FYNNEI in the germline V gene. In nucleotides, the CDR3 is TGTGCCAGCAGTGTCCCAGGGGGCGTCGAGACCCAGTACTTC. It specifies CASSVPGGVETQYF.

The chain recombines TRBV19 with TRBJ1-3; tentatively, D is TRBD1 (5 bases). CDR3 length equals 15 residues. Looked up from germline, CDR1 is LNHDA and CDR2 is SQIVND (reference sequence). Trimming shortened V by 2 bases and J by 2 bases, and 10 bases separated the two germline ends. CDR3 residues: CASSILQGAGNTIYF. The DNA of the CDR3 is TGTGCCAGTAGTATACTCCAGGGAGCTGGAAACACCATATATTTT.

The chain links TRBV27 to TRBJ1-1; possible D gene TRBD1, 6 bases. V lost 3 bases to trimming and J lost 4 bases, with 12 bases between them. Germline V lookup: CDR1 MNHEY, CDR2 SMNVEV (reference sequence). This CDR3 is built from 14 residues. The DNA for the CDR3 is TGTGCCAGCAGTTTCCGAGGGGGGAGCACTGAAGCTTTCTTT. It specifies CASSFRGGSTEAFF.

The chain recombines TRBV4-2 with TRBJ1-3; no clear D. V gave up 3 bases and J gave up 0 bases, with 3 bases separating them. The germline CDR1 and CDR2 sequences are LGHNA and YNFKEQ. The CDR3 runs to 13 residues. The CDR3 bases are TGTGCCAGCAGCCAGAACTCTGGAAACACCATATATTTT. This gives the protein CASSQNSGNTIYF.

This chain uses TRBV4-1 with TRBJ2-7; tentative D call: TRBD1 (5 bases). Per germline, CDR1 MGHRA and CDR2 YSYEKL. V was trimmed by 0 bases and J by 1 base, leaving 16 bases between them. CDR3 size: 17 residues. The CDR3 sequence is CASSQDNRLRPSYEQYF. As DNA, the CDR3 is TGCGCCAGCAGCCAAGACAACAGGCTCCGTCCGTCCTACGAGCAGTACTTC.

The J gene is TRBJ2-2, the V gene TRBV10-3; no firm D call. V was clipped by 6 bases and J by 0 bases, with 2 bases between them. The CDR3 sequence is 12 residues long. CDR1 is ENHRY and CDR2 is SYGVKD in the germline V gene. In DNA, the CDR3 is TGTGCCATCAGATCGAACACCGGGGAGCTGTTTTTT. This translates into CAIRSNTGELFF.

The V and J genes are TRBV5-5 and TRBJ2-7, with 7 bases that match TRBD1. CDR3 length: 12 residues. J lost 5 bases, V lost 4 bases, and 3 bases had no gene match. Germline assignment: CDR1 SGHKS and CDR2 YYEKEE (reference sequence). CDR3 sequence (DNA): TGTGCCAGCAGCCCCGACAGGGACGAGCAGTACTTC. It encodes CASSPDRDEQYF.

The chain is built from TRBV28 and TRBJ1-1; possibly TRBD1 for D (6 bases). The V end lost 7 bases, the J end lost 0 bases, and 12 bases lay between the germline ends. The CDR3 is 14 amino acids. Germline assignment: CDR1 MDHEN and CDR2 SYDVKM. CDR3 nucleotides: TGTGCCAGCACCCGCCAGGGGCTGAACACTGAAGCTTTCTTT. Translation gives CASTRQGLNTEAFF.